The 30 T cell receptor beta chains below were found in one sample sequenced in a study of blood T cells in healthy people across ages. Combining a sample-barcoded 5' primer with a J-beta primer mix, a second PCR ran for about 7 to 11 cycles. TCRdb itself ran the 5' RACE reads through MiXCR, one entry per CDR3 protein. Of 600,000 to 800,000 distinct CDR3 sequences listed, around a fifth were seen once; the top ten hold about 3.6%. Specimen: blood. The receptors were sampled from a man in his 70s in good health.

The genes are TRBV21-1 and TRBJ2-1. TRBV21-1 is reported as a pseudogene. The CDR3 covers 14 residues. CDR3 nucleotides: TGTGCCAGCAGCAAAGCGAAAACAGACAATGAGCAGTTCTTC. This translates into CASSKAKTDNEQFF.

This clonotype was counted between two and nine times. One base away lies a much larger clone, so this may be a sequencing read error. V gene TRBV5-1 combines with J gene TRBJ1-1, with a weak D call TRBD1 (5 bases). CDR1 is SGHRS and CDR2 is YFSETQ in the germline V gene. Deletions cut 4 bases from V and 1 base from J, with 11 bases between. The CDR3 loop spans 14 amino acids. The CDR3 region is CASSRGAGNTEAFF. Written as DNA, the CDR3 is TGCGCCAGCAGCCGAGGGGCAGGGAACACTGAAGCTTTCTTT.

The rearrangement joins TRBV7-3 to TRBJ2-1, with 9 nucleotides matching TRBD1. Per germline, CDR1 SGHTA and CDR2 FQGTGA. The CDR3 loop spans 15 amino acids. J gave up 3 bases and V 3 bases, and 3 bases lay outside the gene matches. CDR3: CASSLGTGHYNEQFF. Written as DNA, the CDR3 is TGTGCCAGCAGCTTGGGGACAGGGCACTACAATGAGCAGTTCTTC.

This clonotype was seen more than once but under ten times. The rearrangement joins TRBV4-1 to TRBJ2-7; 12 bases are shared with TRBD2. Germline assignment: CDR1 MGHRA and CDR2 YSYEKL. The CDR3 is 15 residues long. V lost 2 bases, J lost 3 bases, and 2 bases stayed unmatched. The CDR3 region has the DNA TGCGCCAGCAGCCAACTAGCGGGAGGGAACTACGAGCAGTACTTC. This sequence encodes CASSQLAGGNYEQYF.

CDR3 DNA sequence: TGTGCCAGCACTTTGGGGGACGAGCAGTACTTC. Amino acids: CASTLGDEQYF. The chain recombines TRBV12-3 or TRBV12-4 with TRBJ2-7; D possibly matches TRBD1 or TRBD2 (5 bases each). The CDR3 totals 11 residues. V was trimmed by 7 bases and J by 5 bases, leaving 9 bases between them.

This clonotype was counted only a few times. The chain has TRBV6-5 and TRBJ2-7, with 9 bases lining up with TRBD2. Germline V gives CDR1 MNHEY, CDR2 SVGAGI. J was trimmed by 4 bases and V by 0 bases; bases with no gene match: 7. The CDR3 consists of 16 residues. DNA of the CDR3: TGTGCCAGCAGTTACTCTCCTAGCGGGAAGGGTTACGAGCAGTACTTC. It codes for CASSYSPSGKGYEQYF.

The chain uses TRBV20-1 and TRBJ1-4; D is unclear. Trimming stripped 0 bases from V and 7 bases from J, with 12 bases between. Germline-derived CDR1 and CDR2 are DFQATT and SNEGSKA (reference sequence). CDR3 length equals 14 residues. For the CDR3, the DNA is TGCAGTGCTAGAGATACAGACCTTGGTGAAAAACTGTTTTTT. This translates into CSARDTDLGEKLFF.

At least ten counts were recorded for this clonotype. The V and J genes are TRBV20-1 and TRBJ2-5, with D possibly TRBD2 on 7 matching bases. The ends were cut back, 5 bases at V and 1 base at J, with 17 bases in the middle. Germline CDR1 DFQATT, CDR2 SNEGSKA (reference sequence). The CDR3 loop spans 15 amino acids. The CDR3 protein is CSARGAGMAQETQYF. In DNA, the CDR3 is TGCAGTGCTCGGGGGGCGGGAATGGCCCAAGAGACCCAGTACTTC.

In this sample, this clonotype turned up a few times. V is TRBV6-2 or TRBV6-3 and J is TRBJ2-7; 7 nucleotides match TRBD2. Germline CDR1 and CDR2: MNHEY and SVGEGT. This CDR3 contains 15 residues. V shed 8 bases, J shed 1 base, and the junction held 11 bases outside the gene matches. CDR3 protein: CASGGEAGNSYEQYF. In nucleotides, the CDR3 is TGTGCCAGCGGGGGGGAAGCGGGGAATTCCTACGAGCAGTACTTC.

The rearrangement links TRBV15 to TRBJ1-2; 7 nucleotides agree with TRBD1. V shed 5 bases and J 3 bases; nucleotides not matched to a gene: 6. There are 14 residues in the CDR3. CDR1 and CDR2 (germline): LNHNV, YYDKDF (reference sequence). CDR3 sequence: CATSVRDSDYGYTF. The CDR3 DNA is TGTGCCACCAGCGTCCGGGACAGCGACTATGGCTACACCTTC.

This sequence joins TRBV29-1 and TRBJ2-2, with 9 bases identical to TRBD2. The CDR3 consists of 14 residues. Trimming took 6 bases from V and 2 from J; bases not matched to a gene: 4. Per the germline V gene, CDR1 is SQVTM and CDR2 is ANQGSEA. The CDR3 coding sequence is TGCAGCGTGCAGCTAGCGGGAAACACCGGGGAGCTGTTTTTT. Protein: CSVQLAGNTGELFF.

This clonotype was observed a few times. The rearrangement joins TRBV18 to TRBJ2-2; D is unresolved. The germline CDR1 and CDR2 sequences are KGHSH and LQKENI. The CDR3 sequence is 14 residues long. V was shortened by 2 bases and J by 0 bases, with 4 bases between the two germline ends. In DNA form, the CDR3 reads TGTGCCAGCTCACCAGGGGCGAACACCGGGGAGCTGTTTTTT. Translated: CASSPGANTGELFF.

This rearrangement joins TRBV2 to TRBJ2-1; tentatively, D is TRBD1 (6 bases). V lost 4 bases and J lost 3, with 13 bases in between. Germline lookup yields CDR1 SNHLY and CDR2 FYNNEI. The CDR3 length is 15 residues. CDR3 loop: CASSAETGVYNEQFF. CDR3 in DNA: TGTGCCAGCAGTGCTGAGACAGGCGTCTACAATGAGCAGTTCTTC.

With respect to this clonotype: A read error may explain this, as a much larger clone is one base away. V gene TRBV7-2 combines with J gene TRBJ2-5; D gene unclear. The closer fit of TRBJ2-1 to the DNA end suggests the J call may be wrong. There are 12 residues in the CDR3. Germline CDR1 is SGHTA and CDR2 is FQGNSA. The CDR3 protein is CASSPLGYQQFF. The CDR3 DNA is TGTGCCAGCAGCCCACTCGGGTATCAGCAGTTCTTC.

This clonotype was recorded a few times. This chain connects TRBV5-1 to TRBJ1-2, with D perhaps TRBD1 (5 bases). This CDR3 spans 15 amino acids. The V gene's germline CDR1 is SGHRS and CDR2 YFSETQ. V lost 0 bases and J 2 bases, leaving 11 bases between the germline ends. CDR3 coding DNA: TGCGCCAGCAGCTTGGCGGGCAGGGAGAACTATGGCTACACCTTC. Encoded protein: CASSLAGRENYGYTF.

In its sample, this clonotype was seen a few times. The V call is TRBV29-1, the J call TRBJ2-3, with 8 bases aligning to TRBD2. V shed 2 bases, J shed 7 bases, and the junction held 2 bases outside the gene matches. This CDR3 is built from 12 residues. Germline V gene sequence: CDR1 SQVTM, CDR2 ANQGSEA. CDR3 in DNA: TGCAGCGTTGAAATAGCGGGAAATACGCAGTATTTT. Encoded protein: CSVEIAGNTQYF.

In this sample, this clonotype turned up a few times. This chain joins TRBV12-3 or TRBV12-4 and TRBJ2-5; D uncertain. TRBJ2-1 matches the DNA end more closely, so the J call is doubtful. The CDR3 runs 12 residues. The CDR3 protein is CASRYSKYEQFF. The CDR3 coding sequence is TGTGCCAGCCGGTACTCGAAATATGAGCAGTTCTTC.

This clonotype was found a few times. The V call is TRBV20-1, the J call TRBJ2-7, with TRBD2 matching over 9 bases. The V gene end was trimmed by 3 bases and the J gene end by 1 base; junction bases not matched to a gene: 4. Germline loops: CDR1 DFQATT, CDR2 SNEGSKA (reference sequence). CDR3 length: 14 amino acids. CDR3 DNA: TGCAGTGCTAGGCAGCGGGAGGTTTCCTACGAGCAGTACTTC. This codes for CSARQREVSYEQYF.

The genes are TRBV25-1 and TRBJ2-5; possibly TRBD2 for D (6 bases). The germline V and J ends were trimmed by 5 bases and 4 bases, with 20 bases remaining between them. Germline V CDR1 and CDR2: MGHDK, SYGVNS. The CDR3 extends over 16 amino acids. The CDR3 DNA sequence: TGTGCCAGCAGTCGAGGGCTCGGGGGTAAGGGAGAGACCCAGTACTTC. This codes for CASSRGLGGKGETQYF.

V usage is TRBV12-5 and J usage is TRBJ2-7; D is uncertain. The V gene lost 2 bases and the J gene lost 6 bases, with 2 bases spanning the gap. The CDR3 is made up of 10 amino acids. The V gene's germline CDR1 is LGHNT and CDR2 FRNRAP. CDR3 region: CASGLFEQYF. In nucleotides, the CDR3 is TGTGCTAGTGGTTTGTTCGAGCAGTACTTC.

This chain connects TRBV25-1 to TRBJ2-1; 11 nucleotides align to TRBD1. J lost 4 bases, V lost 3 bases, and 2 bases had no gene match. CDR1 is MGHDK and CDR2 is SYGVNS in the germline V gene. This CDR3 has 15 amino acids. In DNA form, the CDR3 reads TGTGCCAGCAGTGACGGACAGGGGGCGTACAATGAGCAGTTCTTC. This sequence encodes CASSDGQGAYNEQFF.

V is TRBV29-1 and J is TRBJ2-3; D is ambiguous. With 2 bases removed from V and 2 bases from J, the gap between germline ends came to 14 bases. The CDR3 runs 15 residues. Per the germline V gene, CDR1 is SQVTM and CDR2 is ANQGSEA. CDR3 in DNA: TGCAGCGTTGAACTCGCCATTTCAATCACAGATACGCAGTATTTT. Translated: CSVELAISITDTQYF.

The table lists this clonotype with many counts. The chain combines TRBV2 with TRBJ2-2; D remains ambiguous. This CDR3 is built from 12 residues. Looked up from germline, CDR1 is SNHLY and CDR2 is FYNNEI. The ends were cut back, 6 bases at V and 7 bases at J, with 9 bases in the middle. CDR3 loop: CASRRGDGELFF. CDR3 nucleotide sequence: TGTGCCAGCAGGAGAGGAGACGGGGAGCTGTTTTTT.

This clonotype was detected ten times or more. V gene TRBV5-4 combines with J gene TRBJ2-1; TRBD2 matches 11 bases. The CDR3 spans 17 residues. With 0 bases clipped from V and 3 bases from J, the junction kept 5 bases outside the gene matches. Per the germline V gene, CDR1 is SGHNT and CDR2 is YYREEE (reference sequence). This CDR3 is CASSLASGRSGYNEQFF. In DNA, the CDR3 is TGTGCCAGCAGCTTGGCTAGCGGGAGGTCTGGCTACAATGAGCAGTTCTTC. Full variable domain (remainder filled in from reference TRBV5-4 and TRBJ2-1): ETGVTQSPTHLIKTRGQQVTLRCSSQSGHNTVSWYQQALGQGPQFIFQYYREEENGRGNFPPRFSGLQFPNYSSELNVNALELDDSALYLCASSLASGRSGYNEQFFGPGTRLTVL.

In this sample, this clonotype turned up a few times. The genes are TRBV7-9 and TRBJ1-2; no reliable D call. Trimming left V 2 bases short and J 7 bases short, with 8 bases between. This CDR3 is built from 12 residues. Germline V gene data show CDR1 as SEHNR and CDR2 as FQNEAQ (reference sequence). The CDR3 nucleotides are TGTGCCAGCAGCTTATACGACGTTGGCTACACCTTC. Translation gives CASSLYDVGYTF.

This chain joins TRBV25-1 and TRBJ1-5; D gene unclear. In germline, CDR1 is MGHDK, CDR2 SYGVNS. CDR3 length: 14 residues. The ends were cut back, 5 bases at V and 5 bases at J, with 13 bases in the middle. The CDR3 reads CASSPPGRDQPQHF. The CDR3 bases are TGTGCCAGCAGTCCCCCTGGGCGCGATCAGCCCCAGCATTTT.

This clonotype was counted only a few times. This chain links TRBV7-2 with TRBJ2-5; 10 bases align to TRBD2. The J call may be faulty, since TRBJ2-1 better matches the DNA end. The germline gives CDR1 SGHTA, CDR2 FQGNSA. The length of the CDR3 is 18 residues. The CDR3 protein is CASSLRELSSGSWHEQFF. The CDR3 DNA follows: TGTGCCAGCAGCTTAAGGGAACTGTCTAGCGGGAGTTGGCATGAGCAGTTCTTC.

V gene TRBV20-1 combines with J gene TRBJ2-5, with TRBD2 matching over 11 bases. The DNA end favors TRBJ2-1, so the J call may be wrong. Germline CDR1 reads DFQATT; CDR2 reads SNEGSKA (reference sequence). CDR3 length: 15 residues. In DNA form, the CDR3 reads TGCAGTGCCCTACCTAGCGGGAGGCCCTACAATGAGCAGTTCTTC. This gives the protein CSALPSGRPYNEQFF.

There are a few counts of this clonotype. The chain links TRBV18 to TRBJ2-1; TRBD1 matches at 10 bases. The DNA end is a closer match to TRBJ2-7, so the J assignment may be wrong. The CDR3 runs 15 residues. Germline CDR1 reads KGHSH; CDR2 reads LQKENI. In DNA form, the CDR3 reads TGTGCCAGCTCACCATCGACAGGGGGCTTCTACGAGCAGTACTTC. Translation: CASSPSTGGFYEQYF.

The V gene is TRBV20-1, the J gene TRBJ2-2; 8 nucleotides agree with TRBD1. The CDR3 runs to 16 residues. V was pared by 1 base and J by 6 bases, with 10 bases of the junction left unmatched. CDR1 is DFQATT and CDR2 is SNEGSKA in the germline V gene (reference sequence). CDR3 protein: CSARAPTPGGSGELFF. CDR3 in DNA: TGCAGTGCTAGAGCCCCGACCCCAGGGGGCTCCGGGGAGCTGTTTTTT.